The 26 T cell receptor beta chains below all came from one sample that was sequenced in a study of blood T cell repertoires in COVID-19. The data were produced by immunoSEQ multiplex PCR, yet TCRdb's version contains in-frame clones alone and is incomplete. The data hold about 140,000 clones, with 75% to 90% observed a single time. Material for sequencing was peripheral blood. The receptor source for this set is a man aged 65 to 85 who had recovered from COVID-19.

The V gene is TRBV4-2, the J gene TRBJ2-7; 11 bases line up with TRBD2. The CDR3 covers 16 residues. The ends lost 2 bases at V and 2 bases at J; junction bases unmatched: 5. Germline V gives CDR1 LGHNA, CDR2 YNFKEQ. The CDR3 region has the DNA TGTGCCAGCAGCCAACCTCAGACTAGCGGGGCCTACGAGCAGTACTTC. Protein: CASSQPQTSGAYEQYF.

This chain joins TRBV5-4 and TRBJ2-3; 12 bases line up with TRBD2. Germline V gives CDR1 SGHNT, CDR2 YYREEE (reference sequence). This CDR3 region has 14 residues. V lost 4 bases, J lost 14 bases, and 11 bases stayed unmatched. The CDR3 is CASSQGLAGPPRYF. The CDR3 bases are TGTGCCAGCAGCCAGGGACTAGCGGGTCCCCCCCGGTATTTT. The variable domain in full, completed from reference TRBV5-4 and TRBJ2-3, reads ETGVTQSPTHLIKTRGQQVTLRCSSQSGHNTVSWYQQALGQGPQFIFQYYREEENGRGNFPPRFSGLQFPNYSSELNVNALELDDSALYLCASSQGLAGPPRYFGPGTRLTVL.

This clone was found many times. The J gene is TRBJ2-3, the V gene TRBV4-3, with TRBD1 matching over 7 bases. The CDR3 is made up of 14 amino acids. CDR1 is LGHNA, CDR2 YSLEER, per germline. J was trimmed by 2 bases and V by 5 bases; bases with no gene match: 4. The CDR3 is CASSLTGTTDTQYF. CDR3 sequence (DNA): TGCGCCAGCAGCTTGACAGGGACCACAGATACGCAGTATTTT.

This chain connects TRBV6-2 or TRBV6-3 to TRBJ2-7; 10 bases are a match to TRBD2. Germline V gene data show CDR1 as MNHEY and CDR2 as SVGEGT. CDR3 length: 15 amino acids. The trim removed 4 bases at V and 4 bases at J, leaving 7 bases unmatched. The CDR3 reads CASSFVSSGRYEQYF. Written as DNA, the CDR3 is TGTGCCAGCAGTTTCGTATCTAGCGGGAGATACGAGCAGTACTTC.

The chain employs TRBV4-3 and TRBJ2-7; TRBD2 aligns across 7 bases. Germline V gene data show CDR1 as LGHNA and CDR2 as YSLEER. V trimming: 2 bases; J trimming: 0 bases; junction bases outside the gene matches: 4. The CDR3 contains 15 residues. CDR3 in amino acids: CASSQSGDSSYEQYF. CDR3 DNA sequence: TGCGCCAGCAGCCAAAGCGGGGATAGCTCCTACGAGCAGTACTTC.

The gene calls are TRBV27 and TRBJ1-1; 7 nucleotides agree with TRBD1. Germline V gives CDR1 MNHEY, CDR2 SMNVEV (reference sequence). V shed 5 bases, J shed 7 bases, and the junction held 4 bases outside the gene matches. The CDR3 loop spans 12 amino acids. CDR3 DNA: TGTGCCAGCAGTGCGCGGACAGGTGAAGCTTTCTTT. It yields the protein CASSARTGEAFF.

The chain employs TRBV7-8 and TRBJ2-7, with 15 positions matching TRBD2. Unmatched junction bases numbered 15, after V lost 5 bases and J lost 10 bases. CDR3 length: 17 amino acids. The germline CDR1 and CDR2 sequences are SGHVS and FQNEAQ. As DNA, the CDR3 is TGTGCCAGCAGCGCAAGTCCGGCGGGACTAGCGGGAGGCCAACAGTACTTC. Its translation is CASSASPAGLAGGQQYF.

The chain carries TRBV6-5 and TRBJ2-2; D is possibly TRBD2 (6 bases). The germline V and J ends were trimmed by 5 bases and 2 bases, with 12 bases remaining between them. Germline V gene data show CDR1 as MNHEY and CDR2 as SVGAGI. This CDR3 spans 15 amino acids. For the CDR3, the DNA is TGTGCCAGCAGTACCGGGACTTCTAACACCGGGGAGCTGTTTTTT. It encodes CASSTGTSNTGELFF.

The chain joins TRBV27 to TRBJ2-7; TRBD1 is a possible D gene (6 bases). Germline CDR1 and CDR2: MNHEY and SMNVEV (reference sequence). The length of the CDR3 is 15 residues. V was cut by 2 bases and J by 4 bases, with 15 bases left in between. The chain's CDR3 is CASSLSAAGVYEQYF. The DNA of the CDR3 is TGTGCCAGCAGTTTAAGTGCGGCAGGGGTTTACGAGCAGTACTTC.

The CDR3 sequence: CASSYSFESQPQHF. The CDR3 region has the DNA TGTGCCAGCAGTTACTCTTTCGAGAGTCAGCCCCAGCATTTT. The rearrangement uses TRBV6-2 or TRBV6-3 and TRBJ1-5, with D hard to call. The CDR3 is made up of 14 amino acids. Deletions cut 0 bases from V and 6 bases from J, with 9 bases between. The germline CDR1 and CDR2 sequences are MNHEY and SVGEGT.

This chain links TRBV27 with TRBJ2-2, with 11 bases lining up with TRBD2. The CDR3 totals 17 residues. Germline V gives CDR1 MNHEY, CDR2 SMNVEV (reference sequence). Germline trimming cut 4 bases from V and 4 bases from J; bases unmatched to any gene: 8. CDR3 in DNA: TGTGCCAGCAGTTACAGACTAGCGGGACTTGGCACCGGGGAGCTGTTTTTT. It codes for CASSYRLAGLGTGELFF.

V is TRBV6-2 or TRBV6-3 and J is TRBJ1-1; weak D call: TRBD1 (6 bases). Germline CDR1 reads MNHEY; CDR2 reads SVGEGT. The ends were cut back, 4 bases at V and 0 bases at J, with 12 bases in the middle. The CDR3 sequence is 15 residues long. CDR3 region: CASSSTGFMNTEAFF. CDR3 sequence (DNA): TGTGCCAGCAGTTCGACAGGATTCATGAACACTGAAGCTTTCTTT.

This clone appeared a single time. CDR3 amino acids: CASSYLEVSGEQYF. The CDR3, as DNA: TGTGCCAGCAGTTACTTAGAAGTGTCCGGTGAGCAGTACTTC. The chain couples TRBV6-6 to TRBJ2-7; no clear D. V was clipped by 1 base and J by 7 bases, with 14 bases between them. Per germline, CDR1 MNHNY and CDR2 SVGAGI (reference sequence). The CDR3 is 14 amino acids.

This sequence joins TRBV27 and TRBJ2-7; 7 positions match TRBD2. This CDR3 is 14 amino acids long. V lost 8 bases to trimming and J lost 1 base; unmatched junction nucleotides: 8. The V gene's germline CDR1 is MNHEY and CDR2 SMNVEV (reference sequence). The CDR3 coding sequence is TGTGCCAGCGGTCTAGCGGCGCATTCCTACGAGCAGTACTTC. Translating it yields CASGLAAHSYEQYF.

The J gene is TRBJ2-5, the V gene TRBV19; 7 bases agree with TRBD1. This CDR3 has 15 amino acids. Germline loops: CDR1 LNHDA, CDR2 SQIVND (reference sequence). The junction had 11 bases not matched to a gene; V was cut back by 5 bases and J by 5 bases. This chain's CDR3 is CASSERQGTRETQYF. The CDR3 region has the DNA TGTGCCAGTAGTGAGAGACAGGGAACGAGGGAGACCCAGTACTTC.

This sequence joins TRBV19 and TRBJ1-2; TRBD1 matches at 7 bases. The CDR3 consists of 14 residues. Germline V gene sequence: CDR1 LNHDA, CDR2 SQIVND (reference sequence). After removal of 7 bases from V and 5 bases from J, the junction contained 10 bases not matched to a gene. CDR3 sequence reads: CASTREQGRYGYTF. The CDR3 DNA reads TGTGCCAGTACCAGGGAACAGGGGAGGTATGGCTACACCTTC. The entire variable domain, with the rest obtained from reference TRBV19 and TRBJ1-2, is as follows: DGGITQSPKYLFRKEGQNVTLSCEQNLNHDAMYWYRQDPGQGLRLIYYSQIVNDFQKGDIAEGYSVSREKKESFPLTVTSAQKNPTAFYLCASTREQGRYGYTFGSGTRLTVV.

The chain combines TRBV7-6 with TRBJ2-6; 8 positions match TRBD1. The CDR3 extends over 16 amino acids. V dropped 5 bases and J dropped 0; count of bases not matched to a gene: 3. Germline lookup yields CDR1 SGHVS and CDR2 FNYEAQ. As DNA, the CDR3 is TGTGCCAGCAGCAAAACAGGGGGCTCTGGGGCCAACGTCCTGACTTTC. Translated: CASSKTGGSGANVLTF.

J is TRBJ2-7 and V is TRBV5-4, with 10 nucleotides matching TRBD2. This CDR3 comprises 14 residues. The junction had 4 bases not matched to a gene; V was cut back by 2 bases and J by 5 bases. CDR1 and CDR2 from the germline V gene are SGHNT and YYREEE (reference sequence). CDR3 residues: CASSFKREGNEQYF. The DNA for the CDR3 is TGTGCCAGCAGCTTCAAGCGGGAGGGAAACGAGCAGTACTTC.

V usage is TRBV6-6 and J usage is TRBJ2-5, with 8 bases that match TRBD1. CDR1 MNHNY and CDR2 SVGAGI come from the germline V gene (reference sequence). This CDR3 has 15 amino acids. The V gene end was trimmed by 6 bases and the J gene end by 4 bases; junction bases not matched to a gene: 10. The CDR3 DNA is TGTGCCAGCAGCCCAGACAGGGGCCGCGTAGAGACCCAGTACTTC. Translating it yields CASSPDRGRVETQYF.

This clone appeared a few times. The gene calls are TRBV6-2 or TRBV6-3 and TRBJ2-1; 9 positions agree with TRBD2. The CDR3 consists of 18 residues. Germline loops: CDR1 MNHEY, CDR2 SVGEGT. J lost 4 bases, V lost 1 base, and 11 bases had no gene match. The CDR3: CASSYWLLAGGKYNEQFF. The CDR3 region has the DNA TGTGCCAGCAGTTACTGGTTGCTGGCGGGAGGGAAATACAATGAGCAGTTCTTC.

This clone was recorded a few times. The V gene is TRBV19, the J gene TRBJ1-2; TRBD1 matches 8 bases. The germline gives CDR1 LNHDA, CDR2 SQIVND (reference sequence). The CDR3 loop spans 14 amino acids. Germline trimming cut 3 bases from V and 8 bases from J; bases unmatched to any gene: 8. In DNA form, the CDR3 reads TGTGCCAGTAGTATTTCGGCAGGGGGCATGGGCTACACCTTC. Encoded protein: CASSISAGGMGYTF.

The CDR3 nucleotides read TGTGCCAGCAGCTTACGGGACAGGGCTCACTCACCCCTCCACTTT. Translation gives CASSLRDRAHSPLHF. V is TRBV7-3 and J is TRBJ1-6; 9 nucleotides agree with TRBD1. This CDR3 comprises 15 residues. J gave up 10 bases and V 2 bases, and 6 bases lay outside the gene matches. CDR1 and CDR2 from the germline V gene are SGHTA and FQGTGA.

Only one count was recorded for this clone. Other DNA sequences in this sample translate to the same CDR3. V gene TRBV5-1 combines with J gene TRBJ2-6; 9 bases agree with TRBD1. The CDR3 loop spans 15 amino acids. Germline trimming cut 7 bases from V and 0 bases from J; bases unmatched to any gene: 2. Per germline, CDR1 SGHRS and CDR2 YFSETQ. CDR3 DNA sequence: TGCGCCAGCCGGGACAGGGTCTCTGGGGCCAACGTCCTGACTTTC. It yields the protein CASRDRVSGANVLTF.

This chain links TRBV5-4 with TRBJ2-2; 9 nucleotides match TRBD1. Germline CDR1 and CDR2: SGHNT and YYREEE (reference sequence). The CDR3 contains 15 residues. J was trimmed by 7 bases and V by 5 bases; bases with no gene match: 9. The CDR3 DNA reads TGTGCCAGCAGTACCGGGACAGGGAGGGTCGGGGAGCTGTTTTTT. This translates into CASSTGTGRVGELFF.

The chain is built from TRBV29-1 and TRBJ1-5, with D perhaps matching TRBD1 (6 bases). Trimming stripped 6 bases from V and 0 bases from J, with 9 bases between. Germline CDR1 SQVTM, CDR2 ANQGSEA. The CDR3 totals 13 residues. The CDR3 nucleotides read TGCAGCGTCAGGGGTGGTAGCAATCAGCCCCAGCATTTT. This codes for CSVRGGSNQPQHF.

J is TRBJ2-2 and V is TRBV29-1; D is unclear. There are 13 residues in the CDR3. In germline, CDR1 is SQVTM, CDR2 ANQGSEA. V lost 6 bases and J lost 1, with 9 bases in between. CDR3 DNA sequence: TGCAGCGTCAATGACTTGAACACCGGGGAGCTGTTTTTT. This sequence encodes CSVNDLNTGELFF.